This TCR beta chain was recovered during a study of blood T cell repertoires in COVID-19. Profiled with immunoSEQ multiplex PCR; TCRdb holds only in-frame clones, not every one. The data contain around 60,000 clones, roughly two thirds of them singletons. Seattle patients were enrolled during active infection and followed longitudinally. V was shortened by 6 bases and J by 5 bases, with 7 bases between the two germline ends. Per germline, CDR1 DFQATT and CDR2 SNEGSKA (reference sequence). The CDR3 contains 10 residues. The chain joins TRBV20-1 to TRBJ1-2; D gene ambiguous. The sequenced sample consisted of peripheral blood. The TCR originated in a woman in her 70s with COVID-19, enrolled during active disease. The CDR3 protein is CSAAGYGYTF. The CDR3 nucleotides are TGCAGTGCCGCCGGGTATGGCTACACCTTC.